Below, 21 T cell receptor beta chains from the same sample are listed, as sequenced in a study of T-cell memory formation after mild COVID-19. TCRdb reprocessed the 5' RACE reads with MiXCR, giving one entry per CDR3 protein. Of 560,000 or so distinct CDR3 sequences listed, around a sixth were seen once; the top ten hold roughly 8.2%. The sequenced sample consisted of PBMCs or a T cell subset sorted from them (not recorded which). These TCRs come from an adult woman who had mild COVID-19 (a few samples of this study predate the infection). Cell type and time point are not known.

This clonotype showed up just a few times. The J gene is TRBJ2-5, the V gene TRBV20-1, with 8 bases fitting TRBD2. Germline V CDR1 and CDR2: DFQATT, SNEGSKA (reference sequence). The V segment lost 0 bases and the J segment 5 bases; nucleotides outside the gene matches: 8. The CDR3 is made up of 15 amino acids. CDR3 loop: CSARDPRGGLETQYF. CDR3 bases: TGCAGTGCTAGAGATCCCCGGGGGGGCTTGGAGACCCAGTACTTC.

This clonotype has at least ten counts. Germline and junction disagree at one end, which may indicate a read error. J is TRBJ2-7 and V is TRBV4-3; a weak D match, TRBD1 (5 bases). The CDR3 loop spans 13 amino acids. CDR1 and CDR2 from the germline V gene are LGHNA and YSLEER. The CDR3 is CASSPDQGYEQYF. As DNA, the CDR3 is TGTGCCAGCAGCCCGGATCAGGGCTACGAGCAGTACTTC.

This clonotype was seen only a few times. The CDR3 reads CASSLAVSSGGYTF. CDR3 coding DNA: TGTGCCAGCAGCTTAGCTGTGTCTTCGGGTGGCTACACCTTC. The chain links TRBV7-2 to TRBJ1-2, with D unresolved. The V and J ends lost 0 bases and 7 bases respectively, with 12 bases between them. Germline values: CDR1 SGHTA, CDR2 FQGNSA. CDR3 length equals 14 residues.

This clonotype was seen more than once but under ten times. The V gene is TRBV12-3 or TRBV12-4, the J gene TRBJ2-1; 9 nucleotides align to TRBD2. This CDR3 is 15 amino acids long. V was clipped by 6 bases and J by 0 bases; unmatched bases: 3. The chain's CDR3 is CASRYSGSSYNEQFF. In nucleotides, the CDR3 is TGTGCCAGCAGGTATAGCGGGAGCTCCTACAATGAGCAGTTCTTC.

The rearrangement uses TRBV9 and TRBJ2-2, with D uncertain. The V and J ends lost 4 bases and 2 bases respectively, with 18 bases between them. The length of the CDR3 is 17 residues. Germline CDR1 is SGDLS and CDR2 is YYNGEE. CDR3 region: CASSPPDASGNTGELFF. DNA for the CDR3: TGTGCCAGCAGCCCTCCCGACGCCTCGGGCAACACCGGGGAGCTGTTTTTT.

This chain connects TRBV5-6 to TRBJ1-5, with D possibly TRBD1 on 5 matching bases. Deletions cut 4 bases from V and 1 base from J, with 12 bases between. This CDR3 contains 15 residues. The germline CDR1 and CDR2 sequences are SGHDT and YYEEEE. In nucleotides, the CDR3 is TGTGCCAGCAGCCGGTGGGGGGGAAGCAATCAGCCCCAGCATTTT. Protein: CASSRWGGSNQPQHF.

This clonotype came up a few times. The chain recombines TRBV13 with TRBJ1-2; D is perhaps TRBD1 (5 bases). The germline gives CDR1 PRHDT, CDR2 FYEKMQ (reference sequence). The CDR3 runs 14 residues. V was trimmed by 4 bases and J by 2 bases, leaving 11 bases between them. In DNA, the CDR3 is TGTGCCAGCAGCTCCGGGACGCACAACTATGGCTACACCTTC. Residues: CASSSGTHNYGYTF.

Comment on this clonotype: A much bigger clone sits one base away, suggesting this may be a read error. This chain connects TRBV2 to TRBJ2-1; 12 bases line up with TRBD2. The CDR3 covers 15 residues. Germline CDR1 reads SNHLY; CDR2 reads FYNNEI. Trimming took 6 bases from V and 4 from J; bases not matched to a gene: 4. The CDR3 DNA is TGTGCCAGCAGCGCCGGACTAGCGGGGTACAATGAGCAGTTCTTC. Its protein product is CASSAGLAGYNEQFF. The whole variable domain, remainder taken from reference TRBV2 and TRBJ2-1, is EPEVTQTPSHQVTQMGQEVILRCVPISNHLYFYWYRQILGQKVEFLVSFYNNEISEKSEIFDDQFSVERPDGSNFTLKIRSTKLEDSAMYFCASSAGLAGYNEQFFGPGTRLTVL.

This clonotype was recorded a few times. The J gene is TRBJ1-5, the V gene TRBV6-5; D is possibly TRBD1 (6 bases). Germline assignment: CDR1 MNHEY and CDR2 SVGAGI. With 7 bases removed from V and 6 bases from J, the gap between germline ends came to 13 bases. This CDR3 region has 13 residues. The CDR3 nucleotides are TGTGCCAGCACCGGGGGGCTCGGTCAGCCCCAGCATTTT. This gives the protein CASTGGLGQPQHF.

The sample holds a few counts of this clonotype. The chain links TRBV6-5 to TRBJ2-5; 8 nucleotides match TRBD2. The CDR3 has 16 residues. In germline, CDR1 is MNHEY, CDR2 SVGAGI. The V and J ends lost 2 bases and 3 bases, in that order; junction bases with no gene match: 8. CDR3 residues: CASSYGAGAGEETQYF. The CDR3 nucleotides read TGTGCCAGCAGTTACGGGGCGGGAGCGGGGGAAGAGACCCAGTACTTC.

This clonotype showed up just a few times. The rearrangement uses TRBV3-1 and TRBJ1-6; 11 bases fit TRBD1. Losses at the gene ends were 4 bases for V and 10 bases for J; bases not matched to a gene: 12. This CDR3 has 17 amino acids. Germline V lookup: CDR1 LGHDT, CDR2 YNNKEL (reference sequence). The CDR3 is CASSRGRTGTGGSPLHF. In DNA form, the CDR3 reads TGTGCCAGCAGCCGCGGGAGAACCGGGACAGGGGGGTCACCCCTCCACTTT.

In regard to this clonotype: This may arise from a read error, as a much more abundant clone is one base away. The V and J genes are TRBV5-4 and TRBJ2-5, with TRBD1 matching over 7 bases. The V and J ends lost 6 bases and 2 bases, in that order; junction bases with no gene match: 4. Germline V gene sequence: CDR1 SGHNT, CDR2 YYREEE (reference sequence). This CDR3 has 13 amino acids. CDR3 DNA: TGTGCCAGCACCCCGGGACAGCAAGAGACCCAGTACTTC. Translated: CASTPGQQETQYF.

This clonotype appeared a few times. This rearrangement joins TRBV7-9 to TRBJ2-7; D may be TRBD2 (6 bases). Germline CDR1 reads SEHNR; CDR2 reads FQNEAQ (reference sequence). CDR3 length equals 15 residues. Between the trimmed V and J ends, which lost 1 base and 3 bases, there was a span of 13 bases. The CDR3 DNA follows: TGTGCCAGCAGCTTAGGTTACGGGGGAGGCTACGAGCAGTACTTC. Its protein is CASSLGYGGGYEQYF.

This clonotype occurred a few times. This chain uses TRBV4-1 with TRBJ2-4; TRBD1 or TRBD2 may be the D gene (5 bases each). Trimming pared 3 bases from V and 6 bases from J, leaving 9 bases between. The CDR3 spans 13 residues. In germline, CDR1 is MGHRA, CDR2 YSYEKL. The CDR3 loop reads CASSQGERNIQYF. The CDR3, as DNA: TGCGCCAGCAGCCAGGGGGAGAGAAACATTCAGTACTTC.

This sequence joins TRBV7-9 and TRBJ2-3, with a possible D match to TRBD2 (6 bases). The CDR3 is made up of 15 amino acids. Trimming took off 9 bases at V and 2 bases at J, with 18 bases between the two ends. Looked up from germline, CDR1 is SEHNR and CDR2 is FQNEAQ (reference sequence). CDR3 residues: CASQLSGTYTDTQYF. CDR3 DNA sequence: TGTGCCAGTCAACTCTCCGGGACTTACACAGATACGCAGTATTTT.

The chain recombines TRBV4-2 with TRBJ2-1; 7 positions match TRBD2. CDR3 length equals 15 residues. The V and J ends lost 0 bases and 4 bases, in that order; junction bases with no gene match: 3. Germline assignment: CDR1 LGHNA and CDR2 YNFKEQ. The CDR3 DNA reads as TGTGCCAGCAGCCAAGAGCGGGGGATGTACAATGAGCAGTTCTTC. Translated, it gives CASSQERGMYNEQFF.

The J gene is TRBJ2-1, the V gene TRBV6-2 or TRBV6-3; unclear D gene. Trimming pared 5 bases from V and 7 bases from J, leaving 15 bases between. Germline CDR1 reads MNHEY; CDR2 reads SVGEGT. This CDR3 region has 14 residues. The CDR3 DNA reads TGTGCCAGCAGTACCCCCCACCGTGGGAATGAGCAGTTCTTC. It is translated as CASSTPHRGNEQFF.

This clonotype was seen only a few times. The chain uses TRBV6-2 or TRBV6-3 and TRBJ2-5; D uncertain. The CDR3 totals 13 residues. Germline V gene lookup returns CDR1 MNHEY and CDR2 SVGEGT. CDR3 nucleotide sequence: TGTGAGGCAAGGAAGGGTCCGGGAGAGACCCAGTACTTC. Translating gives CEARKGPGETQYF.

The chain carries TRBV5-6 and TRBJ2-3; D is possibly TRBD2 (6 bases). Trimming removed 0 bases from V and 2 bases from J, with 7 bases in between. Germline assignment: CDR1 SGHDT and CDR2 YYEEEE. The CDR3 sequence is 14 residues long. The CDR3 DNA sequence: TGTGCCAGCAGCTTGGTAGCGGACACAGATACGCAGTATTTT. Encoded protein: CASSLVADTDTQYF.

The V and J genes are TRBV6-5 and TRBJ1-3; TRBD1 matches at 7 bases. Germline V gene sequence: CDR1 MNHEY, CDR2 SVGAGI. The trim removed 7 bases at V and 0 bases at J, leaving 6 bases unmatched. This CDR3 region has 15 residues. CDR3 DNA sequence: TGTGCCAGCACCGACCGGGACAGCTCTGGAAACACCATATATTTT. Protein: CASTDRDSSGNTIYF.

V and J are TRBV28 and TRBJ2-7; D unresolved. The CDR3 length is 12 residues. CDR1 MDHEN and CDR2 SYDVKM come from the germline V gene. Trimming removed 7 bases from V and 2 bases from J, with 9 bases in between. CDR3 loop: CASTTPPYEQYF. CDR3 in DNA: TGTGCCAGCACTACTCCACCCTACGAGCAGTACTTC. The full variable domain, with the rest looked up from reference TRBV28 and TRBJ2-7, is DVKVTQSSRYLVKRTGEKVFLECVQDMDHENMFWYRQDPGLGLRLIYFSYDVKMKEKGDIPEGYSVSREKKERFSLILESASTNQTSMYLCASTTPPYEQYFGPGTRLTVT.